The T cell receptor (beta chain) described here comes from a study of response to subunit inactivated influenza vaccine. The V segment lost 3 bases and the J segment 1 base; nucleotides outside the gene matches: 5. This CDR3 spans 16 amino acids. Germline V CDR1 and CDR2: SGDLS, YYNGEE. This clonotype was recorded at least ten times. TCRdb used MiXCR to reprocess the RT-PCR reads, holding one entry per CDR3 protein. The top ten clones hold 9.5% to 11% of a sample with around 600,000 distinct CDR3 sequences, approximately 10% of them seen once. The same data also contributed to another study, on T cells expressing NK-cell markers. Turning to that study: Template switching by 5'RACE with UMIs generated the TCR beta cDNA. Sorted CD3+CD56+NKG2C+, CD3+CD56+NKG2C- and CD3+CD56-NKG2C+ T-cell subsets were beta-chain profiled. HCMV seropositivity marked seven of the eight sequenced donors; one was seronegative. T cells sorted in several experiments were restricted to alpha-beta TCR T cells by an anti-gamma-delta TCR antibody. Where a handful of donors were concerned, these clonotypes also led the CD3+CD56-NKG2C+ fraction.

The specimen was PBMCs from blood, collected on the day of vaccination. The source is a man aged 45-65 years who received an inactivated influenza vaccine. The chain is built from TRBV9 and TRBJ2-2, with 8 positions matching TRBD1. The CDR3 DNA follows: TGTGCCAGCAGCGCGACAGGGGCCTTGAACACCGGGGAGCTGTTTTTT. This translates into CASSATGALNTGELFF. The full variable domain, its missing parts supplied by reference TRBV9 and TRBJ2-2, is DSGVTQTPKHLITATGQRVTLRCSPRSGDLSVYWYQQSLDQGLQFLIQYYNGEERAKGNILERFSAQQFPDLHSELNLSSLELGDSALYFCASSATGALNTGELFFGEGSRLTVL.